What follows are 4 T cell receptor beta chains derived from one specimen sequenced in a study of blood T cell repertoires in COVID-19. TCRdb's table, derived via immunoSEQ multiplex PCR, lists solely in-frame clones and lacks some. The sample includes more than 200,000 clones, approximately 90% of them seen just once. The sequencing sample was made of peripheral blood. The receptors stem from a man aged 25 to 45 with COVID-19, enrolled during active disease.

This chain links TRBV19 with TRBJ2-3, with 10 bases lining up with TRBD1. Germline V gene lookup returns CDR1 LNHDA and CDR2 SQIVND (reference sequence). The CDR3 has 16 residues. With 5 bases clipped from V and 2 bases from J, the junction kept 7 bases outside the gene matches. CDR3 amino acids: CASSGRDRGFTDTQYF. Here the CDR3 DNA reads TGTGCCAGTAGTGGGCGGGACAGGGGATTCACAGATACGCAGTATTTT. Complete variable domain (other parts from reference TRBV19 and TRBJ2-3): DGGITQSPKYLFRKEGQNVTLSCEQNLNHDAMYWYRQDPGQGLRLIYYSQIVNDFQKGDIAEGYSVSREKKESFPLTVTSAQKNPTAFYLCASSGRDRGFTDTQYFGPGTRLTVL.

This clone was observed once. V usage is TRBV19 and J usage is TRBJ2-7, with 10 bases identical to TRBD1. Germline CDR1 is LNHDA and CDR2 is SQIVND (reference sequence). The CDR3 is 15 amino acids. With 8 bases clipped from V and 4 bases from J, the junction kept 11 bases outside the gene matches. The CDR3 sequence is CASSSGPGQGYEQYF. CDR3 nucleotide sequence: TGTGCCAGTTCCTCGGGGCCGGGACAGGGGTACGAGCAGTACTTC.

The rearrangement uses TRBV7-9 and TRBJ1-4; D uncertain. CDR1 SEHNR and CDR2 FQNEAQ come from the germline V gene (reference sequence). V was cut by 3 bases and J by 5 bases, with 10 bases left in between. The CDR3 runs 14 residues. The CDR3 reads CASSFDGANEKLFF. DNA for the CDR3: TGTGCCAGCAGCTTCGACGGAGCCAATGAAAAACTGTTTTTT.

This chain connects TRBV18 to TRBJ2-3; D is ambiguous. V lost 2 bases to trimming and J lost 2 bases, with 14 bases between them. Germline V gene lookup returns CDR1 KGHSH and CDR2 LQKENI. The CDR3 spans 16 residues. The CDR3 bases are TGTGCCAGCTCACCAATTCAGTCCGAATACACAGATACGCAGTATTTT. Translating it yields CASSPIQSEYTDTQYF.